Listed here is a single T cell receptor beta chain. The sample originates from a study of blood T cell repertoires in COVID-19. About the research overall: Donors in the United States, Italy and Spain gave samples during acute or convalescent COVID-19.

The authors' processing: Amplification of reference gene primers provided the estimated nucleated cell counts. Assay: immunoSEQ multiplex PCR; the TCRdb copy retains only in-frame clones and omits some. That table gives V, J and clone size, and the DNA gave D and trimming. The sample shows 200,000 to 300,000 clones, 75% to 85% of them seen only once. This receptor was identified in a human donor in a cohort sampled during active COVID-19. Sequencing was carried out using peripheral blood.

The CDR3 loop reads CASSSGQNFYGYTF. The CDR3 DNA sequence: TGTGCCAGCAGCTCGGGACAGAATTTTTATGGCTACACCTTC. V gene TRBV5-8 combines with J gene TRBJ1-2; 7 bases are shared with TRBD1. The V segment lost 3 bases and the J segment 5 bases; nucleotides outside the gene matches: 7. The CDR3 is made up of 14 amino acids. The germline V gene encodes CDR1 SGHTS and CDR2 YDEGEE. The variable domain in full, completed from reference TRBV5-8 and TRBJ1-2, reads EAGVTQSPTHLIKTRGQQATLRCSPISGHTSVYWYQQALGLGLQFLLWYDEGEERNRGNFPPRFSGRQFPNYSSELNVNALELEDSALYLCASSSGQNFYGYTFGSGTRLTVV.